Listed below are T cell receptor beta chains from one sample, sequenced in a study of metastatic and nonmetastatic thyroid tumors. TCRdb re-called the PCR reads with MiXCR. The table has tens of thousands of clones, less than 25% seen once; the top ten hold about 43%. Material for sequencing was blood. These receptor sequences come from a female donor with papillary thyroid cancer or a benign thyroid nodule (not recorded which). Some clones in this sample may be carry-over from other donors' samples. The CDR3 runs from the conserved cysteine through the conserved F or W. A D gene is named only where the DNA matches it firmly. Only some rows state a clone size, as once, few, many or a class for expanded clones.

abundance | j_gene | v_gene | d_gene | CDR3aa | CDR3nt
NA | TRBJ1-1 | TRBV7-6 | NA | CASSLVGGVNTEAFF | TGTGCCAGCAGCTTAGTGGGAGGGGTTAACACTGAAGCTTTCTTT
many | TRBJ2-2 | TRBV12-3/TRBV12-4 | NA | CASSFLGQGIVGELFF | TGTGCCAGCAGTTTTTTGGGCCAGGGGATCGTCGGGGAGCTGTTTTTT
few | TRBJ2-7 | TRBV12-3/TRBV12-4 | TRBD2 | CASSPSTGGVFEHYF | TGTGCCAGCAGCCCCTCCACGGGGGGTGTCTTCGAGCATTACTTC
few | TRBJ1-3 | TRBV6-1 | NA | CASSNSGNTIYF | TGTGCCAGCAGTAATTCTGGAAACACCATATATTTT
NA | TRBJ2-1 | TRBV11-2 | TRBD1 | CASSWTGGEEYEQFF | TGTGCCAGCAGCTGGACAGGGGGCGAGGAATATGAGCAGTTCTTC
NA | TRBJ2-1 | TRBV20-1 | TRBD1 | CSAPGQGAFSYNEQFF | TGCAGTGCCCCAGGACAGGGGGCTTTCAGCTACAATGAGCAGTTCTTC
few | TRBJ2-3 | TRBV6-5 | NA | CASSYQHVDTQYF | TGTGCCAGCAGTTACCAACACGTTGATACGCAGTATTTT
many | TRBJ2-5 | TRBV29-1 | TRBD2 | CSVRGTSGRDGLQETQYF | TGCAGCGTCCGGGGAACTAGCGGGAGAGACGGGCTTCAGGAGACCCAGTACTTC
NA | TRBJ2-3 | TRBV30 | NA | CAWSKGSGRLTDTQYF | TGTGCCTGGAGTAAGGGATCGGGGCGACTCACAGATACGCAGTATTTT
NA | TRBJ1-1 | TRBV6-1 | NA | CASSARSGVTEAFF | TGTGCCAGCAGTGCCCGCTCAGGGGTCACTGAAGCTTTCTTT
NA | TRBJ2-1 | TRBV19 | NA | CASSITSNEQFF | TGTGCCAGTAGTATTACTTCCAATGAGCAGTTCTTC
NA | TRBJ2-1 | TRBV3-1 | NA | CASSQDGGGSRNEQFF | TGTGCCAGCAGCCAAGATGGAGGGGGTTCGCGCAATGAGCAGTTCTTC
NA | TRBJ2-7 | TRBV9 | TRBD2 | CASSVEGTSNEQYF | TGTGCCAGCAGCGTAGAAGGGACTAGCAACGAGCAGTACTTC
NA | TRBJ2-2 | TRBV27 | NA | CASSFFLAYTGELSF | TGTGCCAGCAGTTTTTTCCTAGCATACACCGGGGAGCTGTCTTTT
few | TRBJ2-3 | TRBV12-3/TRBV12-4 | NA | CASSLRGGTYMQYF | TGTGCCAGCAGTTTGAGGGGAGGCACATATATGCAGTATTTT
many | TRBJ1-2 | TRBV19 | TRBD1 | CASSPRTGIDYGYTF | TGTGCCAGTAGTCCCAGGACAGGGATTGACTATGGCTACACCTTC
NA | TRBJ1-4 | TRBV5-1 | NA | CASSVQGPTNEKLFF | TGCGCCAGCAGCGTACAGGGTCCAACTAATGAAAAACTGTTTTTT
NA | TRBJ2-7 | TRBV6-5 | TRBD2 | CASSYLSGSYEQYF | TGTGCCAGCAGTTACCTTAGCGGGAGTTACGAGCAGTACTTC
many | TRBJ1-5 | TRBV2 | TRBD1 | CASRGDRGYSNQPQHF | TGTGCCAGCAGGGGGGACAGGGGATATAGCAATCAGCCCCAGCATTTT
NA | TRBJ1-2 | TRBV3-1 | NA | CASSQGAGLIYGYTF | TGTGCCAGCAGCCAAGGGGCAGGGCTTATCTATGGCTACACCTTC
NA | TRBJ1-3 | TRBV9 | NA | CASDSPAGNTIYF | TGTGCCAGCGACAGTCCGGCTGGAAACACCATATATTTT
many | TRBJ1-6 | TRBV5-1 | TRBD1 | CASSDGQGAQKLPLHF | TGCGCCAGCAGCGACGGACAGGGGGCTCAGAAATTACCCCTCCACTTT
NA | TRBJ1-1 | TRBV30 | TRBD1 | CAWQGQLNIEAFF | TGTGCCTGGCAGGGACAGCTGAACATTGAAGCTTTCTTT
many | TRBJ2-2 | TRBV10-1 | NA | CASSEAPGNTGELFF | TGCGCCAGCAGTGAAGCCCCTGGGAACACCGGGGAGCTGTTTTTT
few | TRBJ2-1 | TRBV15 | NA | CATSREGLDNEQFF | TGTGCCACCAGCAGAGAAGGATTGGACAATGAGCAGTTCTTC
NA | TRBJ1-4 | TRBV19 | TRBD1 | CASSIRDSPNEKLFF | TGTGCCAGTAGTATCCGGGACAGCCCTAATGAAAAACTGTTTTTT
medium-sized | TRBJ2-2 | TRBV28 | TRBD1 | CALRGRFTGELFF | TGTGCCTTAAGGGGGCGCTTTACCGGGGAGCTGTTTTTT
few | TRBJ1-1 | TRBV6-1 | TRBD1 | CASMRTGEWGREDTEAFF | TGTGCCAGCATGAGGACAGGGGAATGGGGAAGGGAGGACACTGAAGCTTTCTTT
few | TRBJ2-1 | TRBV7-9 | TRBD1 | CASSYWTGKFF | TGTGCCAGCAGCTACTGGACAGGGAAGTTCTTC
NA | TRBJ2-1 | TRBV29-1 | NA | CTTREGEQFF | TGCACCACTCGCGAGGGTGAGCAGTTCTTC
NA | TRBJ1-4 | TRBV2 | TRBD1 | CASRGTGATNEKLFF | TGTGCCAGCAGGGGGACAGGAGCAACTAATGAAAAACTGTTTTTT
few | TRBJ2-7 | TRBV24-1 | NA | CATSDLRGEQYF | TGTGCCACCAGTGATTTGAGGGGGGAGCAGTACTTC
many | TRBJ1-3 | TRBV30 | NA | CAWSSGGNTIYF | TGTGCCTGGAGCTCAGGCGGAAACACCATATATTTT
medium-sized | TRBJ1-1 | TRBV28 | TRBD1 | CASSSPGGNTEAFF | TGTGCCAGCAGTTCCCCAGGGGGCAACACTGAAGCTTTCTTT
many | TRBJ2-1 | TRBV4-2 | TRBD2 | CASSQDWGGLAGLRGNEQFF | TGTGCCAGCAGCCAAGACTGGGGGGGACTAGCGGGGTTAAGGGGGAATGAGCAGTTCTTC
NA | TRBJ1-5 | TRBV15 | TRBD1 | CATSHYLGQGGDNQPQHF | TGTGCCACCAGTCACTATCTAGGACAGGGGGGTGACAATCAGCCCCAGCATTTT
NA | TRBJ1-5 | TRBV20-1 | TRBD1 | CSARGQGDNQPQHF | TGCAGTGCTAGAGGACAGGGGGACAATCAGCCCCAGCATTTT
many | TRBJ2-5 | TRBV25-1 | TRBD1 | CASSDPGQGKETQYF | TGTGCCAGCAGTGATCCGGGACAGGGGAAAGAGACCCAGTACTTC
many | TRBJ2-3 | TRBV28 | TRBD2 | CASSLYASGSTDTQYF | TGTGCCAGCAGTTTATACGCTAGCGGGAGCACAGATACGCAGTATTTT
few | TRBJ2-1 | TRBV20-1 | TRBD1 | CSAKIGTGRNNEQFF | TGCAGTGCTAAGATCGGGACAGGGCGAAACAATGAGCAGTTCTTC
NA | TRBJ2-3 | TRBV9 | NA | CASSVDGGPDTDTQYF | TGTGCCAGCAGCGTAGACGGGGGGCCTGACACAGATACGCAGTATTTT
NA | TRBJ1-3 | TRBV30 | NA | CAWSFTVGNTIYF | TGTGCCTGGTCCTTTACTGTGGGAAACACCATATATTTT
many | TRBJ2-5 | TRBV2 | TRBD1 | CASSTDRAETQYF | TGTGCCAGCAGTACGGACAGGGCTGAGACCCAGTACTTC
NA | TRBJ1-3 | TRBV6-1 | NA | CASSERNRGEDTIYF | TGTGCCAGCAGTGAAAGGAACAGAGGAGAGGACACCATATATTTT
few | TRBJ1-2 | TRBV6-5 | NA | CASSYSLGGYGYTF | TGTGCCAGCAGTTACTCGTTGGGCGGATATGGCTACACCTTC
many | TRBJ2-7 | TRBV6-1 | NA | CASTLGWGTYEQYF | TGTGCCAGCACCCTAGGTTGGGGGACCTACGAGCAGTACTTC
NA | TRBJ1-5 | TRBV11-2 | NA | CASSLDLLQPQHF | TGTGCCAGCAGCTTAGATCTTCTTCAGCCCCAGCATTTT
once | TRBJ1-1 | TRBV4-1 | NA | CASSPLEGKRTEAFF | TGCGCCAGCAGCCCCTTGGAGGGAAAGCGGACTGAAGCTTTCTTT